The table lists the clone carrying this T cell receptor beta chain with a few counts. The target antigen is unknown. The TCR beta cDNA libraries carried unique molecular identifiers. Using its own MiXCR run on the PCR reads, TCRdb lists one record per CDR3 protein. The sample includes roughly 540,000 distinct CDR3 sequences, around 34% seen only once; the top ten take 4.5% to 7.5%. The data are from a study of post-analysis software for immune sequencing data. Findings of the study overall: Roughly five TRBV segments were more frequent in patients than controls; TRBV5-6, TRBV5-1 and TRBV20-1 belonged to this group.

V lost 1 base, J lost 7 bases, and 13 bases lay in between. CDR1 and CDR2 (germline): MGHRA, YSYEKL. The CDR3 is 14 residues long. Sequenced input: blood. The rearrangement uses TRBV4-1 and TRBJ1-2, with TRBD1 as a possible D gene (5 bases). The clonotype was recovered from a girl aged 2 to 17 with multiple sclerosis. The CDR3 loop reads CASSQVGDRGGYTF. As DNA, the CDR3 is TGCGCCAGCAGCCAAGTAGGGGATCGCGGTGGCTACACCTTC.